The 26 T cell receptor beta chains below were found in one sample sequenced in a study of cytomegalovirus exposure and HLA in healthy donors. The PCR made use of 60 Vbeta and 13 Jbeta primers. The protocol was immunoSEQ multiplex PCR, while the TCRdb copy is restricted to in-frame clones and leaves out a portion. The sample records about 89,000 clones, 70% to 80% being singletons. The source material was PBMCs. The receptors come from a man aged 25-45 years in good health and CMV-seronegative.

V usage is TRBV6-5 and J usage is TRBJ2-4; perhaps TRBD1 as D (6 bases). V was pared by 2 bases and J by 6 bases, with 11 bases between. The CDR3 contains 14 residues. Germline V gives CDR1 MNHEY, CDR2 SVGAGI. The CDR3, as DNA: TGTGCCAGCAGTTACGGGGTCAGGGGAAACATTCAGTACTTC. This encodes CASSYGVRGNIQYF.

CDR3 sequence reads: CASSSLFRDRAYNEQFF. The CDR3 DNA sequence: TGTGCCAGCAGCTCACTATTCCGGGACAGGGCGTACAATGAGCAGTTCTTC. This chain joins TRBV7-6 and TRBJ2-1; 9 bases map to TRBD1. The CDR3 loop spans 17 amino acids. From germline, CDR1 is SGHVS and CDR2 FNYEAQ. The J segment lost 4 bases and the V segment lost 4 bases, leaving 11 bases of the junction unmatched.

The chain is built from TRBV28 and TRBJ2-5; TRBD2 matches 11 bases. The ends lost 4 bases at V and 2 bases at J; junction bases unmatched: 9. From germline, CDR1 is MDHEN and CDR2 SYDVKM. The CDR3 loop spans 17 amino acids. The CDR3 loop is CASSSMGTSGKQETQYF. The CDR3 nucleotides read TGTGCCAGCAGTTCGATGGGGACTAGCGGAAAACAAGAGACCCAGTACTTC.

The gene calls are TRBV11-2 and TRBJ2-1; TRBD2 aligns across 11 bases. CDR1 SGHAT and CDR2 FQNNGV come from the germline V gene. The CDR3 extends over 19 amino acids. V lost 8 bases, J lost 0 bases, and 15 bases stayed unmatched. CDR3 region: CASELTGLAVLSSYNEQFF. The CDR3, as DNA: TGTGCCAGCGAGCTTACGGGACTAGCGGTACTTAGCTCCTACAATGAGCAGTTCTTC.

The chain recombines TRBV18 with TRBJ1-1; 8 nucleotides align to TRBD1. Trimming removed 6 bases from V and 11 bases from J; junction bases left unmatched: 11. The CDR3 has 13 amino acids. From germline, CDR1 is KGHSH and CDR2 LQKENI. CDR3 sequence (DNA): TGTGCCAGCTCCCTGAGCTCTAGGACAGGGGCTTTCTTT. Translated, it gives CASSLSSRTGAFF.

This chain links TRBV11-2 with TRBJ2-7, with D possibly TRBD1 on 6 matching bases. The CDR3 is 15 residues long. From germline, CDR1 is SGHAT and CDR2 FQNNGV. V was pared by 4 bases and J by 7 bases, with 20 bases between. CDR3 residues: CASSSPLDRTDEQYF. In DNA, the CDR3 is TGTGCCAGCAGCTCCCCCCTAGACAGGACGGATGAGCAGTACTTC.

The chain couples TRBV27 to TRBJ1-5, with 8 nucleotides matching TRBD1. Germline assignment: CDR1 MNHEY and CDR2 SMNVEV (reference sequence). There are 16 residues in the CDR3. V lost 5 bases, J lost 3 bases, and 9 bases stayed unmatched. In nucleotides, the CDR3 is TGTGCCAGCAGTACCACCCGGACAGGGACCAATCAGCCCCAGCATTTT. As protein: CASSTTRTGTNQPQHF.

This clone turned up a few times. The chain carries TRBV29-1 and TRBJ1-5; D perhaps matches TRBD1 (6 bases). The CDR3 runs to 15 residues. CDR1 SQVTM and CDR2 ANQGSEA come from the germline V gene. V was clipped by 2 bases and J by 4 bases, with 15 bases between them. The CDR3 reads CSVESRVRGNQPQHF. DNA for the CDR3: TGCAGCGTTGAAAGCAGGGTCAGGGGTAATCAGCCCCAGCATTTT.

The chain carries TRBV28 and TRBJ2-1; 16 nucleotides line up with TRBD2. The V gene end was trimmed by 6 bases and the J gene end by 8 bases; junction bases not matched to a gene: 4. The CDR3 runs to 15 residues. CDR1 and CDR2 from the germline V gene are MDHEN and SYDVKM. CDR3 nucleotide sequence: TGTGCCAGCAGGTCCGGGACTAGCGGGAGGGATGAGCAGTTCTTC. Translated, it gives CASRSGTSGRDEQFF.

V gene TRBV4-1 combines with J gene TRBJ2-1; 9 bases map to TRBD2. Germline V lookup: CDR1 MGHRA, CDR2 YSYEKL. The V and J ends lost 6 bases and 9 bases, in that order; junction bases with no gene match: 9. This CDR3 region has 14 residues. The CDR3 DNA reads TGCGCCAGCAGTCAGTTAGCGGGAGACAGTGAGCAGTTCTTC. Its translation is CASSQLAGDSEQFF.

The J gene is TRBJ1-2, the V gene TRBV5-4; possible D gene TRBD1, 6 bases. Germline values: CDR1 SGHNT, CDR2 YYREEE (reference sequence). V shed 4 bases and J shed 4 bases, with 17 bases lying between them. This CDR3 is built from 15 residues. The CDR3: CASSRNRETGYGYTF. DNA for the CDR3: TGTGCCAGCAGCCGAAACAGGGAAACGGGCTATGGCTACACCTTC. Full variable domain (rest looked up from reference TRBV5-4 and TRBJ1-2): ETGVTQSPTHLIKTRGQQVTLRCSSQSGHNTVSWYQQALGQGPQFIFQYYREEENGRGNFPPRFSGLQFPNYSSELNVNALELDDSALYLCASSRNRETGYGYTFGSGTRLTVV.

This chain's CDR3 is CASSLVFRGPSSYEQYF. In DNA form, the CDR3 reads TGTGCCAGCAGTTTAGTGTTTAGGGGCCCGAGCTCCTACGAGCAGTACTTC. The rearrangement uses TRBV28 and TRBJ2-7; tentative D call: TRBD1 (5 bases). This CDR3 contains 17 residues. V was clipped by 2 bases and J by 0 bases, with 17 bases between them. Germline CDR1 is MDHEN and CDR2 is SYDVKM.

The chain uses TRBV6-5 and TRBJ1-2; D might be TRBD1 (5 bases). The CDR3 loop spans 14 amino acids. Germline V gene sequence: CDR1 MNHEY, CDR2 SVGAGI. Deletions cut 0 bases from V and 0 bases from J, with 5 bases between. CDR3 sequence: CASSYSGPNYGYTF. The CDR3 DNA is TGTGCCAGCAGTTACTCGGGGCCTAACTATGGCTACACCTTC.

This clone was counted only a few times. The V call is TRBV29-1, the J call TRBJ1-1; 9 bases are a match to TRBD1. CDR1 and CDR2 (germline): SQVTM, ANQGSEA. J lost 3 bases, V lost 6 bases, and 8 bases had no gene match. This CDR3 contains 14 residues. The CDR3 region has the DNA TGCAGCGTCGCACAGGGGGCATCGGACACTGAAGCTTTCTTT. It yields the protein CSVAQGASDTEAFF.

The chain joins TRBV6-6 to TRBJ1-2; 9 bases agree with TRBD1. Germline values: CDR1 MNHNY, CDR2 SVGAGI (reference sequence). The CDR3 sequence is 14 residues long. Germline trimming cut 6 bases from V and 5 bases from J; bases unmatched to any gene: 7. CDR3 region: CASSRDRGVYGYTF. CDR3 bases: TGTGCCAGCAGCCGAGACAGGGGGGTTTATGGCTACACCTTC.

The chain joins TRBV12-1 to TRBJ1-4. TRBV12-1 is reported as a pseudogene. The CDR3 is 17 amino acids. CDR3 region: CASSPAVDRSGGEKLFF. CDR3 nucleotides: TGTGCCAGCAGCCCGGCCGTGGACCGGTCCGGAGGTGAAAAACTGTTTTTT.

The CDR3 sequence: CAISESPGTYNEQFF. The CDR3 nucleotides read TGTGCCATCAGTGAGTCCCCAGGGACATACAATGAGCAGTTCTTC. The chain recombines TRBV10-3 with TRBJ2-1; a possible D gene is TRBD1 (6 bases). The V gene lost 0 bases and the J gene lost 4 bases, with 10 bases spanning the gap. CDR3 length: 15 residues. Germline V lookup: CDR1 ENHRY, CDR2 SYGVKD.

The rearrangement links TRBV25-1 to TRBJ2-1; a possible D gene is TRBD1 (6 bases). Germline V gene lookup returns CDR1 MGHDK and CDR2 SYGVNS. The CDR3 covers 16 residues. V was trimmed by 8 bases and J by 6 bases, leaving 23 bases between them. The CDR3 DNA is TGTGCCAGCGGACCCCCAGGGGAAGCCTTGGGCAATGAGCAGTTCTTC. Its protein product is CASGPPGEALGNEQFF. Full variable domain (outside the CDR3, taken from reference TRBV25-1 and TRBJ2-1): EADIYQTPRYLVIGTGKKITLECSQTMGHDKMYWYQQDPGMELHLIHYSYGVNSTEKGDLSSESTVSRIRTEHFPLTLESARPSHTSQYLCASGPPGEALGNEQFFGPGTRLTVL.

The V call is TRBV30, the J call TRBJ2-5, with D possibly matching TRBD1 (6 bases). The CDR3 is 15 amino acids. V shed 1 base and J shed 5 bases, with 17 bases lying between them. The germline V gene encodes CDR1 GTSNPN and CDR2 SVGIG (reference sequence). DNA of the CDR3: TGTGCCTGGAGTGCCAACCTCAGGGGTCCGGAGACCCAGTACTTC. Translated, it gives CAWSANLRGPETQYF.

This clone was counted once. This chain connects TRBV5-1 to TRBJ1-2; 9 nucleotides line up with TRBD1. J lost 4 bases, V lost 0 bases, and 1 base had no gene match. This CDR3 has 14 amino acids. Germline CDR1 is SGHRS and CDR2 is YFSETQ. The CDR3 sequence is CASSLEQGAYGYTF. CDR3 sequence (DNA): TGCGCCAGCAGCTTGGAACAGGGGGCCTATGGCTACACCTTC. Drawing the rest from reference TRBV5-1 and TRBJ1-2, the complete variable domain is KAGVTQTPRYLIKTRGQQVTLSCSPISGHRSVSWYQQTPGQGLQFLFEYFSETQRNKGNFPGRFSGRQFSNSRSEMNVSTLELGDSALYLCASSLEQGAYGYTFGSGTRLTVV.

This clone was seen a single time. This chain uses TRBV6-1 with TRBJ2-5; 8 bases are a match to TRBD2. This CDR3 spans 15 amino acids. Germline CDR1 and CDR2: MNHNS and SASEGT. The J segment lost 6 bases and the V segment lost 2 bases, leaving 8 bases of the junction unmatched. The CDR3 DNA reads TGTGCCAGCAGTGAACAGGTAGCGGGGTGGAAGACCCAGTACTTC. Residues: CASSEQVAGWKTQYF.

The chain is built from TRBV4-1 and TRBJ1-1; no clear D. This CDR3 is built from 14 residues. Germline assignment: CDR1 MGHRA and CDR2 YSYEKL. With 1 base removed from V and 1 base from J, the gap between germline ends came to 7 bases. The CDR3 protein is CASSQVRENTEAFF. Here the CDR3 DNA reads TGCGCCAGCAGCCAAGTACGGGAGAACACTGAAGCTTTCTTT.

The CDR3 sequence: CSVERRNTGELFF. The CDR3 bases are TGCAGCGTTGAACGCAGAAACACCGGGGAGCTGTTTTTT. The J gene is TRBJ2-2, the V gene TRBV29-1; D gene ambiguous. The CDR3 covers 13 residues. Germline-derived CDR1 and CDR2 are SQVTM and ANQGSEA. Trimming shortened V by 2 bases and J by 2 bases, and 6 bases separated the two germline ends.

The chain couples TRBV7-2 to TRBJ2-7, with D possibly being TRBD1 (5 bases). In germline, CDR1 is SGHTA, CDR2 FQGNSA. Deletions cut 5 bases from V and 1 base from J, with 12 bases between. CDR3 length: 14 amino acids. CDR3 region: CASSPNRQSYEQYF. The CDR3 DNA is TGTGCCAGCAGCCCAAACAGGCAATCCTACGAGCAGTACTTC.

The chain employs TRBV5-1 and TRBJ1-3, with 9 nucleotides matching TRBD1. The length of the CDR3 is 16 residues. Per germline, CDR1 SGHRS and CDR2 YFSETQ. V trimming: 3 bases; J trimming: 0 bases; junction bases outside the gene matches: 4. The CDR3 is CASSSGQGSSGNTIYF. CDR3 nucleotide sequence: TGCGCCAGCAGCTCGGGACAGGGAAGCTCTGGAAACACCATATATTTT.

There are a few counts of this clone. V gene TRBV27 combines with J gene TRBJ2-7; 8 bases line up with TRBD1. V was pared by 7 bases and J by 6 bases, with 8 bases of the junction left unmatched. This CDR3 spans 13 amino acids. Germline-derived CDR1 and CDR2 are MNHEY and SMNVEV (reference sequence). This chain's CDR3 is CASTWTGWSEQYF. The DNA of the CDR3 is TGTGCCAGCACTTGGACAGGGTGGTCCGAGCAGTACTTC.